The subject of this entry is one T cell receptor beta chain. What it binds is not known. This sample was included in a study of cytotoxic CD8 clonotypes in ibrutinib-treated CLL. Study-level findings and limits: The study found public clonotypes uncommon, contracting or stable on treatment.

J gave up 6 bases and V 6 bases, and 8 bases lay outside the gene matches. There are 14 residues in the CDR3. CDR1 is SNHLY and CDR2 is FYNNEI in the germline V gene. Assay: immunoSEQ multiplex PCR; the TCRdb copy retains only in-frame clones and omits some. The sample consists of roughly 51,000 clones, roughly 50% of them appearing once. The receptor comes from a human donor with chronic lymphocytic leukemia. The chain recombines TRBV2 with TRBJ2-7; 10 bases are a match to TRBD2. This material consisted of PBMCs, taken after 12 months of ibrutinib treatment. The CDR3 spells CASRQREGRPEQYF. CDR3 nucleotide sequence: TGTGCCAGCAGACAGCGGGAGGGCCGGCCCGAGCAGTACTTC.